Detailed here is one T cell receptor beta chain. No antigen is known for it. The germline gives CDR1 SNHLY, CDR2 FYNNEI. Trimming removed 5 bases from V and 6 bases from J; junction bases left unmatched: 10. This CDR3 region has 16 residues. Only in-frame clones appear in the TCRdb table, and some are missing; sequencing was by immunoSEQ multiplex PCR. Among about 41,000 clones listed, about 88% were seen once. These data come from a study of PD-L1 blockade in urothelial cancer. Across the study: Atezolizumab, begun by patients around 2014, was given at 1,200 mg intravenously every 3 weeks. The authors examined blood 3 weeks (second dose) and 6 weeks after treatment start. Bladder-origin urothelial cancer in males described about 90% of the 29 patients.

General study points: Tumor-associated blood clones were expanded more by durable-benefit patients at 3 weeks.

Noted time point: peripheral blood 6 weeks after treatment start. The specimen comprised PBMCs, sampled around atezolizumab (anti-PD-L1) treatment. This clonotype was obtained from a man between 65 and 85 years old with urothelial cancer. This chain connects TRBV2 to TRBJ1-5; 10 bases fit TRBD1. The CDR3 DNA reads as TGTGCCAGCAGTACCACGACAGGGGGCTGGAGTCAGCCCCAGCATTTT. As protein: CASSTTTGGWSQPQHF.